One and the same sample provided the 20 T cell receptor beta chains below, sequenced in a study of T cell repertoires in cytomegalovirus infection. TCRdb processed the reads anew with MiXCR; each CDR3 protein has one entry. This repertoire shows 290,000 or so distinct CDR3 sequences, around 9.6% found once; its top ten account for approximately 2.4%. The specimen was PBMCs. The source of these receptors is a human donor in good health (CMV status not recorded). Some clones in this sample may be carry-over from other donors' samples.

In this sample, this clonotype turned up many times. The rearrangement uses TRBV7-2 and TRBJ2-2, with TRBD1 matching over 9 bases. The germline gives CDR1 SGHTA, CDR2 FQGNSA. The CDR3 is 14 amino acids. Unmatched junction bases numbered 2, after V lost 5 bases and J lost 4 bases. The CDR3 coding sequence is TGTGCCAGCAGCGGACAGGGGCCCACCGGGGAGCTGTTTTTT. It encodes CASSGQGPTGELFF.

This clonotype was found many times. The chain combines TRBV7-8 with TRBJ1-1; tentative D call: TRBD1 (5 bases). Trimming took off 5 bases at V and 4 bases at J, with 14 bases between the two ends. CDR1 and CDR2 from the germline V gene are SGHVS and FQNEAQ. The CDR3 consists of 14 residues. The CDR3 spells CASSVTEGVTEAFF. CDR3 coding DNA: TGTGCCAGCAGCGTGACAGAGGGTGTCACTGAAGCTTTCTTT.

At least ten counts were recorded for this clonotype. J is TRBJ2-5 and V is TRBV28, with TRBD2 as a possible D gene (5 bases). Germline CDR1 reads MDHEN; CDR2 reads SYDVKM. The CDR3 contains 14 residues. The V end lost 3 bases, the J end lost 5 bases, and 13 bases lay between the germline ends. The CDR3 DNA follows: TGTGCCAGCAGTTTTATTCGGGGAGAGGAGACCCAGTACTTC. Translating it yields CASSFIRGEETQYF.

This clonotype was counted many times. The rearrangement uses TRBV7-2 and TRBJ2-6; D assignment may be TRBD1 or TRBD2 (5 bases each). V lost 4 bases and J lost 2, with 24 bases in between. CDR1 and CDR2 from the germline V gene are SGHTA and FQGNSA. The CDR3 runs 20 residues. The CDR3 sequence is CASSSTTGTPIGTGANVLTF. CDR3 coding DNA: TGTGCCAGCAGCTCTACGACCGGGACCCCGATCGGAACTGGGGCCAACGTCCTGACTTTC.

This clonotype was seen many times. The chain employs TRBV29-1 and TRBJ1-2, with D hard to call. Per germline, CDR1 SQVTM and CDR2 ANQGSEA. Trimming stripped 7 bases from V and 5 bases from J, with 11 bases between. CDR3 length equals 11 residues. CDR3 region: CSALGRYGYTF. As DNA, the CDR3 is TGCAGCGCCCTGGGTCGGTATGGCTACACCTTC.

This clonotype was found a few times. V gene TRBV20-1 combines with J gene TRBJ2-1; 8 bases align to TRBD2. Losses at the gene ends were 3 bases for V and 7 bases for J; bases not matched to a gene: 5. This CDR3 has 13 amino acids. Germline V lookup: CDR1 DFQATT, CDR2 SNEGSKA (reference sequence). CDR3 loop: CSASGGARNEQFF. CDR3 bases: TGCAGTGCTAGCGGGGGGGCCAGGAATGAGCAGTTCTTC.

J is TRBJ2-7 and V is TRBV20-1; 10 bases match TRBD1. The germline CDR1 and CDR2 sequences are DFQATT and SNEGSKA (reference sequence). V was clipped by 4 bases and J by 6 bases; unmatched bases: 9. This CDR3 is built from 14 residues. In DNA, the CDR3 is TGCAGTGCTATGCCCGGGACAGGGGTCGGCGAGCAGTACTTC. This codes for CSAMPGTGVGEQYF.

This clonotype appeared many times. The V call is TRBV7-2, the J call TRBJ2-1; TRBD1 agrees at 7 bases. Per germline, CDR1 SGHTA and CDR2 FQGNSA. V trimming: 4 bases; J trimming: 1 base; junction bases outside the gene matches: 4. This CDR3 region has 15 residues. CDR3 nucleotide sequence: TGTGCCAGCAGCTACAGGGGAATATCCTACAATGAGCAGTTCTTC. Residues: CASSYRGISYNEQFF. The variable domain in full, completed from reference TRBV7-2 and TRBJ2-1, reads GAGVSQSPSNKVTEKGKDVELRCDPISGHTALYWYRQSLGQGLEFLIYFQGNSAPDKSGLPSDRFSAERTGGSVSTLTIQRTQQEDSAVYLCASSYRGISYNEQFFGPGTRLTVL.

This clonotype was counted between two and nine times. This rearrangement joins TRBV3-1 to TRBJ1-5; D is uncertain. V shed 4 bases and J shed 7 bases, with 17 bases lying between them. CDR1 and CDR2 from the germline V gene are LGHDT and YNNKEL (reference sequence). This CDR3 contains 15 residues. CDR3 in DNA: TGTGCCAGCAGCCTCAATCGGCGGGGAATCCAGCCCCAGCATTTT. This sequence encodes CASSLNRRGIQPQHF.

There are many counts of this clonotype. A much larger clone lies one base from this, so it may be a read error. The chain uses TRBV7-2 and TRBJ2-1; D gene uncertain. In germline, CDR1 is SGHTA, CDR2 FQGNSA. The CDR3 runs 11 residues. V dropped 5 bases and J dropped 3 bases, with 2 bases sitting between them. The DNA of the CDR3 is TGTGCCAGCAGCCACTACAATGAGCAGTTCTTC. Translation gives CASSHYNEQFF.

The sample holds many counts of this clonotype. The V and J genes are TRBV7-2 and TRBJ2-7; 10 bases map to TRBD1. V lost 5 bases, J lost 3 bases, and 7 bases stayed unmatched. The CDR3 has 15 amino acids. From germline, CDR1 is SGHTA and CDR2 FQGNSA. The CDR3 sequence is CASSPVTGGVYEQYV. Here the CDR3 DNA reads TGTGCCAGCAGCCCAGTGACAGGGGGCGTCTACGAGCAGTACGTC.

This clonotype was seen a few times. The chain links TRBV29-1 to TRBJ1-1; TRBD1 might be the D (6 bases). Trimming took off 6 bases at V and 5 bases at J, with 19 bases between the two ends. Germline V CDR1 and CDR2: SQVTM, ANQGSEA. The CDR3 has 14 amino acids. The CDR3 DNA reads TGCAGCGTAATGATGGGGGGCGCGTGGACTGAAGCTTTCTTT. Its translation is CSVMMGGAWTEAFF. The whole variable domain, filled in from reference TRBV29-1 and TRBJ1-1, reads SAVISQKPSRDICQRGTSLTIQCQVDSQVTMMFWYRQQPGQSLTLIATANQGSEATYESGFVIDKFPISRPNLTFSTLTVSNMSPEDSSIYLCSVMMGGAWTEAFFGQGTRLTVV.

This clonotype was seen repeatedly, ten times or more. In DNA, the CDR3 is TGTGCCAGCAGCTTTACTAGCGGGGGGCCGCACAATGAGCAGTTCTTC. This sequence encodes CASSFTSGGPHNEQFF. V usage is TRBV7-8 and J usage is TRBJ2-1; TRBD2 agrees at 12 bases. The germline V gene encodes CDR1 SGHVS and CDR2 FQNEAQ. The junction had 5 bases not matched to a gene; V was cut back by 3 bases and J by 5 bases. The CDR3 extends over 16 amino acids.

The table lists this clonotype with a few counts. The chain is built from TRBV20-1 and TRBJ2-2; a weak D match, TRBD2 (5 bases). Trimming stripped 0 bases from V and 7 bases from J, with 15 bases between. The CDR3 spans 15 residues. Germline V gives CDR1 DFQATT, CDR2 SNEGSKA (reference sequence). CDR3 amino acids: CSARDRGRRSGELFF. CDR3 coding DNA: TGCAGTGCTAGAGATCGTGGGAGACGGAGCGGGGAGCTGTTTTTT.

J is TRBJ2-3 and V is TRBV25-1; 10 bases align to TRBD2. The CDR3 extends over 15 amino acids. After removal of 7 bases from V and 0 bases from J, the junction contained 4 bases not matched to a gene. Germline CDR1 MGHDK, CDR2 SYGVNS. The CDR3 DNA reads as TGTGCCAGCACCGAGCGGGGGGGTAGCACAGATACGCAGTATTTT. Amino acid sequence: CASTERGGSTDTQYF.

Many counts were recorded for this clonotype. V usage is TRBV10-3 and J usage is TRBJ2-3; TRBD1 matches at 9 bases. The CDR3 is 17 residues long. Germline CDR1 is ENHRY and CDR2 is SYGVKD. The V and J ends lost 3 bases and 1 base, in that order; junction bases with no gene match: 8. In nucleotides, the CDR3 is TGTGCCATCAGTGACCGATCGGGACAGGGACGCACAGATACGCAGTATTTT. As protein: CAISDRSGQGRTDTQYF.

This chain uses TRBV29-1 with TRBJ2-7; 8 bases agree with TRBD1. V lost 6 bases to trimming and J lost 4 bases; unmatched junction nucleotides: 8. Per germline, CDR1 SQVTM and CDR2 ANQGSEA. The CDR3 extends over 13 amino acids. The CDR3 region has the DNA TGCAGCGTCTTGACAGGGGAGGTTTACGAGCAGTACTTC. Translation: CSVLTGEVYEQYF.

This clonotype was seen ten or more times. The J gene is TRBJ1-5, the V gene TRBV25-1; a possible D gene is TRBD1 (6 bases). From germline, CDR1 is MGHDK and CDR2 SYGVNS. The ends were cut back, 8 bases at V and 2 bases at J, with 22 bases in the middle. The CDR3 extends over 17 amino acids. The CDR3 DNA sequence: TGTGCCAGCCAAAAGACCCCAGGGGCTCAGGGCAATCAGCCCCAGCATTTT. This sequence encodes CASQKTPGAQGNQPQHF.

This clonotype was found many times. This chain joins TRBV28 and TRBJ2-7; weak D call: TRBD2 (6 bases). The germline V gene has CDR1 MDHEN and CDR2 SYDVKM. The CDR3 is 14 amino acids. The V end lost 1 base, the J end lost 6 bases, and 13 bases lay between the germline ends. The CDR3 DNA follows: TGTGCCAGCAGTTTATCCCCCGGGAGAGCCGAGCAGTACGTC. The encoded protein is CASSLSPGRAEQYV.

This clonotype was counted between two and nine times. The chain uses TRBV20-1 and TRBJ2-5, with TRBD1 matching over 7 bases. The germline V gene encodes CDR1 DFQATT and CDR2 SNEGSKA (reference sequence). V lost 3 bases and J lost 4; bases outside the gene matches: 5. The CDR3 is 13 residues long. CDR3 region: CSASYRGRETQYF. The CDR3 bases are TGCAGTGCTAGCTACAGGGGTCGAGAGACCCAGTACTTC.